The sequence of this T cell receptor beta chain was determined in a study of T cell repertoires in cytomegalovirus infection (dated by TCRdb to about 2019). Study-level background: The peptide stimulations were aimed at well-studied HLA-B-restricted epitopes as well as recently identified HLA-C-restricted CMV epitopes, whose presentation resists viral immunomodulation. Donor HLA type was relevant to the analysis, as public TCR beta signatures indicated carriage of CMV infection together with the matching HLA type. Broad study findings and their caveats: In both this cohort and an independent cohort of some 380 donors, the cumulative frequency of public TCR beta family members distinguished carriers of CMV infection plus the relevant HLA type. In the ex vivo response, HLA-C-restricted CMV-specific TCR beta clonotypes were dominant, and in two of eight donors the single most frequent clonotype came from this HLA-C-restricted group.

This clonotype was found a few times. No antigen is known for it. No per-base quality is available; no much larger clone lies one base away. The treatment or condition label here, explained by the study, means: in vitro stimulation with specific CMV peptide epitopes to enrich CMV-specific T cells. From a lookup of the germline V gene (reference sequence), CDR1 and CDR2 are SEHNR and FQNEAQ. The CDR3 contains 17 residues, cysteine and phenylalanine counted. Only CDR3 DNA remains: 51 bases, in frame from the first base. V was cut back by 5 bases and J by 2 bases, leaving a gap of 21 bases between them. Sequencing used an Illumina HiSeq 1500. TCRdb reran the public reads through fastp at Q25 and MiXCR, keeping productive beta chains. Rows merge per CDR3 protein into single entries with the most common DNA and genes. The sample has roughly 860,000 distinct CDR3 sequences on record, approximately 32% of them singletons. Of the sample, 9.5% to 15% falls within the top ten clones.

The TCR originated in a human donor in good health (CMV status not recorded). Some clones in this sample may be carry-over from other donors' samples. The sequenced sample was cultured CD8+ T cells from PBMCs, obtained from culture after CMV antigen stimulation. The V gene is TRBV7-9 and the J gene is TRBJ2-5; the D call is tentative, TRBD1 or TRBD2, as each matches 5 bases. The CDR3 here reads CASSRWPGTNLQETQYF. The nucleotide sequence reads TGTGCCAGCAGCCGCTGGCCCGGGACGAATTTACAAGAGACCCAGTACTTC.